This T cell receptor (beta chain) was recorded in a study of T cell responses to AZD1222 COVID-19 vaccine listed by TCRdb under 2021. Background for the entire study: TCR sequencing was performed for about 250 trial participants, of whom some 200 were given two doses of AZD1222 and some 26 were given two doses of MenACWY control vaccine. Trial participants were enrolled by age into subgroups of 18-55, 56-69 and 70-plus years, and around 150, 28 and 57 TCR-sequenced participants, respectively, were included in these subgroups.

The time point label here, explained by the study, means: about 28 days (+/-7) after the second vaccine dose. AZD1222 recipients given second doses at about 4 weeks or at about 12 weeks were pooled, since spike-specific TCR depth and breadth were not found to differ between the two schedules. Samples from vaccinated people were obtained from the UK trials COV001 and COV002, which included a single-blind randomized controlled phase 2/3 trial of AZD1222 (ChAdOx1 nCoV-19) in healthy adults. Trial participant PBMC samples were collected at day 0 and day 28 after the second dose for TCRbeta chain sequencing. About this clone: Its antigen is unknown. Base qualities are missing; no much larger clone stands one base away.

The CDR3 regions of human TCRbeta chains were subjected to immunosequencing. In the authors' own workflow: TCRs in the repertoires were compared against a reference library of SARS-CoV-2-specific TCRs that had been generated with the MIRA antigen-specificity platform. Breadth was defined as the fraction of unique TCRs that were SARS-CoV-2-associated, and depth was defined as the fraction of total T cells that were SARS-CoV-2-associated. Using the MIRA data, each spike-specific TCR was assigned both to the spike region to which the TCR was reactive and to a CD4 or CD8 class. Log10-transformed breadth and depth values were compared by one-way ANOVA with Sidak's multiple comparisons tests. The immuneACCESS repertoire file appears here via TCRdb, limited to in-frame rearrangements. These files lack a portion of the clones; in checked studies, under half of the deficit traces to unresolved V genes, and the cause of the others is not known. The V and J calls and clone size come from that table; D and trimming were worked out from the DNA. For this sample the table gives fewer than 130,000 clones, of which roughly 90% were detected only once. Roughly 15% of the sample is held by the ten biggest clonotypes.

The germline V gene yields MGHRA for CDR1 and YSYEKL for CDR2. The trim is 3 bases for V and 3 bases for J, with a gap of 12 bases between the germline ends. Its CDR3 holds 15 amino acids, cysteine through phenylalanine. Left in the record is the CDR3 DNA by itself, 45 bases read in frame from the first base. Study-wide conclusions, independent of this receptor: Epitopes outside the regions mutated in the B.1.351 and B.1.1.7 variants were reportedly recognized by nearly half of the unique spike-specific TCRs. Only six or seven AZD1222 recipients were SARS-CoV-2 seropositive at baseline, limiting conclusions about previously exposed vaccinees. Most participants were white British and females outnumbered males, and the authors suggested that clonal diversity may have been underestimated. No day 14 peak-response samples were available, so repertoires were characterized only after the peak T cell response. After two AZD1222 doses, both the breadth and the depth of spike-specific TCRs were significantly higher than at day 0 and than in MenACWY recipients. Vaccine-associated CD4 TCRs spanned the whole spike protein, with dominant responses in regions 160-218 and 743-854. In the small 56-69-year group, the increase in depth fell short of significance, most likely because of low power.

This TCR was sampled from an adult who received the AZD1222 COVID-19 vaccine. The V gene is TRBV4-1 and the J gene is TRBJ1-5, and possibly TRBD1, on 5 matching bases. Here the sequenced sample was peripheral blood, taken 28 days after the second AZD1222 dose. The nucleotide sequence reads TGCGCCAGCAGCCAGCCCGGGACTAACAATCAGCCCCAGCATTTT. It specifies CASSQPGTNNQPQHF.